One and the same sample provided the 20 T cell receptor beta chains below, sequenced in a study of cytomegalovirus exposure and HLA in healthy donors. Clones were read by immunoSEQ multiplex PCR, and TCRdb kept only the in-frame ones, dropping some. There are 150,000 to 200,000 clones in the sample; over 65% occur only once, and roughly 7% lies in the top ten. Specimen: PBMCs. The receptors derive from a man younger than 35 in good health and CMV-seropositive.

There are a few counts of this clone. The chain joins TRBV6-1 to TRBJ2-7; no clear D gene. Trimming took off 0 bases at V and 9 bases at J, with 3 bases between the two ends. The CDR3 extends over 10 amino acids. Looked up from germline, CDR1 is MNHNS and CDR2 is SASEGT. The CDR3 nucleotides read TGTGCCAGCAGTGAAGCGCGGCAGTACTTC. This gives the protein CASSEARQYF.

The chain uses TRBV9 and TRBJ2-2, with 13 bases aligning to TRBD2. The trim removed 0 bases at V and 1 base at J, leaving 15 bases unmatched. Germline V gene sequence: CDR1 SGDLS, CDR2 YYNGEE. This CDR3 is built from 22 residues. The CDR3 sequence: CASSVDATNMGLAGWNTGELFF. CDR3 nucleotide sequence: TGTGCCAGCAGCGTAGACGCAACAAATATGGGACTAGCGGGGTGGAACACCGGGGAGCTGTTTTTT.

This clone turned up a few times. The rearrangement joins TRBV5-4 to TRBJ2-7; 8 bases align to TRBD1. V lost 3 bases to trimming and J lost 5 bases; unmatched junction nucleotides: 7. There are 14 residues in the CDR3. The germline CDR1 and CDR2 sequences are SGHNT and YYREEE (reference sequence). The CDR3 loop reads CASSYPDRVHEQYF. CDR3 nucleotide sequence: TGTGCCAGCAGCTACCCGGACAGGGTCCACGAGCAGTACTTC.

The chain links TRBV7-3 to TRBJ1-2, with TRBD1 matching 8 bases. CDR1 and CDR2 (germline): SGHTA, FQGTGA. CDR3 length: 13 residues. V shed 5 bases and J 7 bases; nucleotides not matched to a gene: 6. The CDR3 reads CASSPGQGSGYTF. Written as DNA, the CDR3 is TGTGCCAGCAGCCCAGGACAGGGAAGTGGCTACACCTTC.

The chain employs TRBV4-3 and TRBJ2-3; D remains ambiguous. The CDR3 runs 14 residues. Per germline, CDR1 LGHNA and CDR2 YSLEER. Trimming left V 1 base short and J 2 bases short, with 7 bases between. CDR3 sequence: CASSQGVYTDTQYF. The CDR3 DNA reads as TGCGCCAGCAGCCAAGGCGTCTACACAGATACGCAGTATTTT.

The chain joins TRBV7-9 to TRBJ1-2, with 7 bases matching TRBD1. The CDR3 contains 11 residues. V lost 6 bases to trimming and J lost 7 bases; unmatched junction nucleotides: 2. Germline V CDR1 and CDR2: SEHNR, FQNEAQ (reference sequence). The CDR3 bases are TGTGCCAGCAGTCGGACAGGTGGCTACACCTTC. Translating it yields CASSRTGGYTF.

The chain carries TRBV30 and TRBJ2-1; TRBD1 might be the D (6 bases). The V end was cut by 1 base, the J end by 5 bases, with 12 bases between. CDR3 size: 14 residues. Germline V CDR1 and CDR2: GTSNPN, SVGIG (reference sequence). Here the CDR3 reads CAWSAMDRDNEQFF. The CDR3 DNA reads TGTGCCTGGAGTGCCATGGACAGAGACAATGAGCAGTTCTTC.

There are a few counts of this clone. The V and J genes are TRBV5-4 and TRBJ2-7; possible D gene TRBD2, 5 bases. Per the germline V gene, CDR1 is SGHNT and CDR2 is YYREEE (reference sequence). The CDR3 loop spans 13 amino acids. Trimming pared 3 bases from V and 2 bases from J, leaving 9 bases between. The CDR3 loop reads CASSSGIPYEQYF. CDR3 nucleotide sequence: TGTGCCAGCAGCTCCGGGATCCCCTACGAGCAGTACTTC.

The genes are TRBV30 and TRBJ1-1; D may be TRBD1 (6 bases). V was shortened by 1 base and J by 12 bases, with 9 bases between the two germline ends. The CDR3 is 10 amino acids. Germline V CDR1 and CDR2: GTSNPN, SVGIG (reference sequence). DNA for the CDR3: TGTGCCTGGAGTGAAGGGACAACTTTCTTT. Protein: CAWSEGTTFF.

Written as DNA, the CDR3 is TGTGCCAGCAGTGGGGCAAGCGGGAGTTTAGCCTACAATGAGCAGTTCTTC. Residues: CASSGASGSLAYNEQFF. The chain joins TRBV2 to TRBJ2-1; 8 bases agree with TRBD2. The CDR3 spans 17 residues. Germline CDR1 is SNHLY and CDR2 is FYNNEI. V gave up 4 bases and J gave up 2 bases; unmatched junction bases: 10.

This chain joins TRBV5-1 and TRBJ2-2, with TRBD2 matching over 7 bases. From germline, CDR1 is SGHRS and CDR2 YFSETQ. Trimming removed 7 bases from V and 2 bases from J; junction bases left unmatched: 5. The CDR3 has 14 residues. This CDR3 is CASSWTRNTGELFF. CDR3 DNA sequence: TGCGCCAGCTCCTGGACTAGAAACACCGGGGAGCTGTTTTTT.

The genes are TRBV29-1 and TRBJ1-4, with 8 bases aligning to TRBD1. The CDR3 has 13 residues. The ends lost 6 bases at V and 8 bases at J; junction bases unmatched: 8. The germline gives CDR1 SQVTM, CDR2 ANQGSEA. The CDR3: CSVDGTGDEKLFF. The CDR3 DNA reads TGCAGCGTGGACGGGACAGGAGACGAAAAACTGTTTTTT.

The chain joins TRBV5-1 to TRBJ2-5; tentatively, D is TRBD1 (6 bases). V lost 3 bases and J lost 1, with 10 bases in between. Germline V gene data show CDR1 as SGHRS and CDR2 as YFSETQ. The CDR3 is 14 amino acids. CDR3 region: CASSSVTGQETQYF. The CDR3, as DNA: TGCGCCAGCAGCTCGGTGACAGGCCAAGAGACCCAGTACTTC.

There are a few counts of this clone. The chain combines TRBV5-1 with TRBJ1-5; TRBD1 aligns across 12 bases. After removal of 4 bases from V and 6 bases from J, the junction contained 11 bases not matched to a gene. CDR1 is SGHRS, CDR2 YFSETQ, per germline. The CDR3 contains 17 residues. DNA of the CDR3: TGCGCCAGCAGCCCCGGGACAGGGGGCGAAATCAGTCAGCCCCAGCATTTT. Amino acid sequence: CASSPGTGGEISQPQHF.

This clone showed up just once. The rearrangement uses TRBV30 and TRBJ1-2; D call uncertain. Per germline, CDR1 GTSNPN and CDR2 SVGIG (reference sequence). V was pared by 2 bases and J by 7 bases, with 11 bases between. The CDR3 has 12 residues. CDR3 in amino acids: CAWSLQASGYTF. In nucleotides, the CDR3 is TGTGCCTGGAGTCTCCAGGCGTCTGGCTACACCTTC.

The CDR3 bases are TGTGCCAGCAGTGCCCGGGGACTAGCGGGAAAAGGAGAGACCCAGTACTTC. Translating it yields CASSARGLAGKGETQYF. The chain is built from TRBV6-1 and TRBJ2-5; 13 bases are shared with TRBD2. V shed 4 bases and J 4 bases; nucleotides not matched to a gene: 9. The CDR3 is 17 amino acids. CDR1 and CDR2 from the germline V gene are MNHNS and SASEGT.

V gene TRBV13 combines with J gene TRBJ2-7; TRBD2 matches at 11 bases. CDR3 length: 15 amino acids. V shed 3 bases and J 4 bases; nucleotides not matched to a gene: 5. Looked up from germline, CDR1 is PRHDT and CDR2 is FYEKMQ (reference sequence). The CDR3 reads CASSFSGRVRYEQYF. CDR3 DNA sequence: TGTGCCAGCAGCTTTAGCGGGAGGGTCAGGTACGAGCAGTACTTC.

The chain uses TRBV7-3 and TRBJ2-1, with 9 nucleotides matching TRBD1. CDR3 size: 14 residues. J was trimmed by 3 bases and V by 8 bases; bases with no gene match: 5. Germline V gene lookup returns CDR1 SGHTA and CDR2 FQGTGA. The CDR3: CASRQGQGYNEQFF. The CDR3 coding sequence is TGTGCCAGCCGGCAGGGACAGGGCTACAATGAGCAGTTCTTC.

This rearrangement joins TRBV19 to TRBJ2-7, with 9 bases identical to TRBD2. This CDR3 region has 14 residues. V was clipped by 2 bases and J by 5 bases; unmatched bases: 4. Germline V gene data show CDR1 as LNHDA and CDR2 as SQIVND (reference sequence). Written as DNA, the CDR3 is TGTGCCAGTAGTATACTAGCGGGATCCCACGAGCAGTACTTC. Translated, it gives CASSILAGSHEQYF.

The CDR3 nucleotides read TGCGCCAGCAGCTTGGAGGGCGGGCAATATAACTATGGCTACACCTTC. Amino acids: CASSLEGGQYNYGYTF. The chain carries TRBV5-1 and TRBJ1-2, with D unresolved. This CDR3 is 16 amino acids long. The germline V and J ends were trimmed by 0 bases and 1 base, with 13 bases remaining between them. Germline loops: CDR1 SGHRS, CDR2 YFSETQ.